Following are 30 T cell receptor beta chains from one sample sequenced in a study of cytomegalovirus exposure and HLA in healthy donors. Libraries were prepared by immunoSEQ multiplex PCR; TCRdb keeps only in-frame clonotypes and omits some of them. Here the sample spans tens of thousands of clones, approximately 96% being singletons. The sample taken for sequencing was PBMCs. The receptors derive from a young man in good health and CMV-seropositive.

The CDR3 DNA is TGTGCCAGCAGTTCGCGGATGAACACTGAAGCTTTCTTT. Protein product: CASSSRMNTEAFF. The chain is built from TRBV27 and TRBJ1-1; no firm D call. The CDR3 is made up of 13 amino acids. The V gene's germline CDR1 is MNHEY and CDR2 SMNVEV (reference sequence). The V end lost 4 bases, the J end lost 0 bases, and 6 bases lay between the germline ends.

The chain couples TRBV28 to TRBJ1-3; D unclear. The CDR3 covers 15 residues. The V end was cut by 5 bases, the J end by 3 bases, with 14 bases between. Germline assignment: CDR1 MDHEN and CDR2 SYDVKM. CDR3 residues: CASSGGTSGGNTIYF. CDR3 DNA sequence: TGTGCCAGCAGTGGAGGTACGTCTGGTGGAAACACCATATATTTT.

The chain has TRBV13 and TRBJ2-2; 8 nucleotides line up with TRBD1. Looked up from germline, CDR1 is PRHDT and CDR2 is FYEKMQ (reference sequence). This CDR3 has 15 amino acids. V trimming: 2 bases; J trimming: 7 bases; junction bases outside the gene matches: 6. The CDR3 reads CASSLRTGYNGELFF. CDR3 sequence (DNA): TGTGCCAGCAGCTTAAGGACAGGGTACAACGGGGAGCTGTTTTTT.

The rearrangement links TRBV10-3 to TRBJ2-2; 12 bases are shared with TRBD2. This CDR3 has 17 amino acids. Germline trimming cut 6 bases from V and 3 bases from J; bases unmatched to any gene: 8. Germline V CDR1 and CDR2: ENHRY, SYGVKD. Here the CDR3 reads CAIRSLAGGPHTGELFF. CDR3 sequence (DNA): TGTGCCATCAGATCCCTAGCGGGAGGGCCCCACACCGGGGAGCTGTTTTTT.

The rearrangement uses TRBV28 and TRBJ2-3; D unclear. This CDR3 spans 12 amino acids. V was cut by 5 bases and J by 6 bases, with 9 bases left in between. CDR1 MDHEN and CDR2 SYDVKM come from the germline V gene. The CDR3 region is CASSPEVDTQYF. The CDR3 bases are TGTGCCAGCAGTCCTGAGGTGGATACGCAGTATTTT.

The CDR3 protein is CASSSLAGGNTGELFF. DNA for the CDR3: TGTGCCAGCAGCTCCTTAGCGGGGGGGAACACCGGGGAGCTGTTTTTT. The V gene is TRBV7-9, the J gene TRBJ2-2; TRBD2 agrees at 10 bases. J lost 1 base, V lost 4 bases, and 3 bases had no gene match. This CDR3 region has 16 residues. In germline, CDR1 is SEHNR, CDR2 FQNEAQ (reference sequence).

In DNA, the CDR3 is TGTGCCAGCAGCTTAGAGCCAGGGGAGAACGAGCAGTACTTC. Its translation is CASSLEPGENEQYF. The chain recombines TRBV7-9 with TRBJ2-7; weak D call: TRBD1 (6 bases). The length of the CDR3 is 14 residues. CDR1 SEHNR and CDR2 FQNEAQ come from the germline V gene (reference sequence). Deletions cut 1 base from V and 5 bases from J, with 12 bases between. The full variable domain, completed using reference TRBV7-9 and TRBJ2-7, is DTGVSQNPRHKITKRGQNVTFRCDPISEHNRLYWYRQTLGQGPEFLTYFQNEAQLEKSRLLSDRFSAERPKGSFSTLEIQRTEQGDSAMYLCASSLEPGENEQYFGPGTRLTVT.

The gene calls are TRBV9 and TRBJ2-3, with 11 nucleotides matching TRBD2. The V and J ends lost 3 bases and 6 bases, in that order; junction bases with no gene match: 6. Germline V gene sequence: CDR1 SGDLS, CDR2 YYNGEE. The CDR3 length is 15 residues. The CDR3 nucleotides are TGTGCCAGCAGCGGTAGCGGGAGGGCCCGGGATACGCAGTATTTT. Residues: CASSGSGRARDTQYF.

The chain joins TRBV11-1 to TRBJ2-3, with D perhaps TRBD2 (5 bases). CDR1 is SGHAT, CDR2 FQDESV, per germline (reference sequence). The CDR3 is 15 residues long. Trimming took 1 base from V and 5 from J, leaving 13 bases between them. CDR3 region: CASSLGGRRGDTQYF. The DNA of the CDR3 is TGTGCCAGCAGCTTAGGGGGTCGCCGGGGAGATACGCAGTATTTT.

The CDR3 coding sequence is TGTGCCTGGAGTGGCGGGGTTGACAATGAGCAGTTCTTC. Protein sequence: CAWSGGVDNEQFF. This chain uses TRBV30 with TRBJ2-1, with D possibly matching TRBD2 (6 bases). Germline CDR1 and CDR2: GTSNPN and SVGIG (reference sequence). Trimming removed 1 base from V and 5 bases from J, with 9 bases in between. The CDR3 has 13 residues.

The V and J genes are TRBV11-2 and TRBJ2-7; 8 bases fit TRBD2. This CDR3 spans 14 amino acids. Germline V gene sequence: CDR1 SGHAT, CDR2 FQNNGV. Trimming cost V 5 bases and J 6 bases; bases outside gene matches: 9. CDR3 residues: CASSPYAGGTEQYF. The CDR3 DNA reads as TGTGCCAGCAGCCCTTACGCGGGGGGCACCGAGCAGTACTTC.

The chain combines TRBV5-5 with TRBJ1-1; maybe TRBD1 (6 bases). Germline CDR1 and CDR2: SGHKS and YYEKEE (reference sequence). V lost 4 bases and J 0 bases, leaving 16 bases between the germline ends. The CDR3 length is 16 residues. The CDR3 nucleotides read TGTGCCAGCAGCATACGACCGCAGGGGTTGAACACTGAAGCTTTCTTT. Protein product: CASSIRPQGLNTEAFF.

The CDR3 loop is CASSFTSGSSEQYF. The CDR3 coding sequence is TGCGCCAGCAGCTTCACTAGCGGGAGTTCCGAGCAGTACTTC. The rearrangement joins TRBV5-1 to TRBJ2-7; 11 positions agree with TRBD2. Germline CDR1 is SGHRS and CDR2 is YFSETQ. Losses at the gene ends were 2 bases for V and 6 bases for J; bases not matched to a gene: 4. CDR3 size: 14 residues.

The V and J genes are TRBV6-1 and TRBJ2-5; 10 positions match TRBD2. J lost 5 bases, V lost 7 bases, and 10 bases had no gene match. The germline V gene encodes CDR1 MNHNS and CDR2 SASEGT. There are 15 residues in the CDR3. The CDR3 DNA follows: TGTGCCAGCATCGGGAATCTAGCGGGAGCTGAGACCCAGTACTTC. Protein product: CASIGNLAGAETQYF.

The CDR3 loop reads CASSLGQAEQYF. DNA for the CDR3: TGTGCCAGCAGCTTGGGACAGGCCGAGCAGTACTTC. The chain joins TRBV5-4 to TRBJ2-7, with D perhaps matching TRBD1 (6 bases). Germline loops: CDR1 SGHNT, CDR2 YYREEE (reference sequence). CDR3 length: 12 amino acids. Between the trimmed V and J ends, which lost 0 bases and 6 bases, there was a span of 7 bases.

V and J are TRBV28 and TRBJ2-3, with 8 bases aligning to TRBD2. CDR3 size: 14 residues. The J segment lost 5 bases and the V segment lost 2 bases, leaving 3 bases of the junction unmatched. Looked up from germline, CDR1 is MDHEN and CDR2 is SYDVKM. CDR3 loop: CASSLTGGLDTQYF. The CDR3 DNA is TGTGCCAGCAGTTTAACGGGAGGGTTAGATACGCAGTATTTT.

Only a few counts were recorded for this clone. V gene TRBV29-1 combines with J gene TRBJ2-7, with TRBD2 matching over 8 bases. Trimming at V came to 7 bases and at J to 5 bases, leaving 10 bases not matched to a gene. Germline CDR1 reads SQVTM; CDR2 reads ANQGSEA. CDR3 length: 13 residues. The CDR3 here is CSACERESNEQYF. The CDR3 DNA reads TGCAGCGCCTGCGAGCGGGAGAGCAACGAGCAGTACTTC.

The chain links TRBV7-2 to TRBJ2-1, with TRBD1 identical over 11 bases. This CDR3 region has 15 residues. The V gene end was trimmed by 4 bases and the J gene end by 4 bases; junction bases not matched to a gene: 3. Germline CDR1 and CDR2: SGHTA and FQGNSA. DNA for the CDR3: TGTGCCAGCAGCTCCGGGACAGGGGGTTACAATGAGCAGTTCTTC. Protein product: CASSSGTGGYNEQFF.

The V gene is TRBV18, the J gene TRBJ1-2, with 8 bases lining up with TRBD1. Germline CDR1 KGHSH, CDR2 LQKENI. V lost 5 bases to trimming and J lost 2 bases; unmatched junction nucleotides: 7. This CDR3 region has 15 residues. The CDR3 region is CASSATGQGNYGYTF. Here the CDR3 DNA reads TGTGCCAGCTCAGCAACCGGACAGGGAAACTATGGCTACACCTTC.

This clone was seen only once. The V gene is TRBV7-8, the J gene TRBJ1-2; tentatively, D is TRBD1 (5 bases). Germline CDR1 reads SGHVS; CDR2 reads FQNEAQ. V was trimmed by 5 bases and J by 3 bases, leaving 13 bases between them. There are 14 residues in the CDR3. The CDR3 DNA is TGTGCCAGCAGCCTCTGGGGGGAATACTATGGCTACACCTTC. Residues: CASSLWGEYYGYTF.

The gene calls are TRBV9 and TRBJ2-2; 9 bases fit TRBD1. V lost 0 bases to trimming and J lost 4 bases; unmatched junction nucleotides: 1. Germline V CDR1 and CDR2: SGDLS, YYNGEE. The CDR3 contains 15 residues. This chain's CDR3 is CASSVVTGGTGELFF. CDR3 sequence (DNA): TGTGCCAGCAGCGTAGTGACAGGGGGCACCGGGGAGCTGTTTTTT.

The V call is TRBV7-9, the J call TRBJ2-7, with D unclear. Germline V lookup: CDR1 SEHNR, CDR2 FQNEAQ (reference sequence). The length of the CDR3 is 12 residues. Trimming pared 5 bases from V and 3 bases from J, leaving 8 bases between. CDR3 in DNA: TGTGCCAGCAGCGCGCGAAACTACGAGCAGTACTTC. This gives the protein CASSARNYEQYF.

This chain connects TRBV13 to TRBJ1-2, with unresolved D. Trimming took off 4 bases at V and 0 bases at J, with 15 bases between the two ends. The CDR3 has 16 amino acids. Germline-derived CDR1 and CDR2 are PRHDT and FYEKMQ (reference sequence). The DNA for the CDR3 is TGTGCCAGCAGCTCATGGGAGGGCCCGTCTAACTATGGCTACACCTTC. Translation gives CASSSWEGPSNYGYTF.

The genes are TRBV7-2 and TRBJ1-1; TRBD1 agrees at 9 bases. V lost 6 bases to trimming and J lost 4 bases; unmatched junction nucleotides: 6. Germline values: CDR1 SGHTA, CDR2 FQGNSA. The CDR3 sequence is 14 residues long. In nucleotides, the CDR3 is TGTGCCAGCAGTTGGGACAGGGTAGGCACTGAAGCTTTCTTT. Its translation is CASSWDRVGTEAFF.

The chain carries TRBV5-6 and TRBJ2-2, with TRBD2 identical over 8 bases. The V gene end was trimmed by 4 bases and the J gene end by 2 bases; junction bases not matched to a gene: 4. The CDR3 extends over 15 amino acids. Germline V gene lookup returns CDR1 SGHDT and CDR2 YYEEEE. The chain's CDR3 is CASSISGSNTGELFF. CDR3 DNA sequence: TGTGCCAGCAGCATAAGCGGGAGTAACACCGGGGAGCTGTTTTTT.

The genes are TRBV2 and TRBJ1-2; 10 positions match TRBD1. With 4 bases clipped from V and 2 bases from J, the junction kept 4 bases outside the gene matches. CDR1 is SNHLY and CDR2 is FYNNEI in the germline V gene. The CDR3 covers 15 residues. The CDR3 coding sequence is TGTGCCAGCAGTGTAGCGGGACAGGGGAACTATGGCTACACCTTC. It yields the protein CASSVAGQGNYGYTF. The complete variable domain, with remaining parts taken from reference TRBV2 and TRBJ1-2, reads EPEVTQTPSHQVTQMGQEVILRCVPISNHLYFYWYRQILGQKVEFLVSFYNNEISEKSEIFDDQFSVERPDGSNFTLKIRSTKLEDSAMYFCASSVAGQGNYGYTFGSGTRLTVV.

This chain joins TRBV5-1 and TRBJ2-2; weak D call: TRBD2 (5 bases). The CDR3 runs to 14 residues. The ends were cut back, 4 bases at V and 4 bases at J, with 11 bases in the middle. Germline lookup yields CDR1 SGHRS and CDR2 YFSETQ. In DNA form, the CDR3 reads TGCGCCAGCAGCCCGAGGGATTTCACCGGGGAGCTGTTTTTT. This sequence encodes CASSPRDFTGELFF.

This clone occurred once. This chain connects TRBV7-2 to TRBJ2-7, with D possibly matching TRBD2 (6 bases). Germline lookup yields CDR1 SGHTA and CDR2 FQGNSA. The CDR3 runs 16 residues. Trimming removed 7 bases from V and 0 bases from J, with 19 bases in between. CDR3 loop: CASTMGGVRNSYEQYF. For the CDR3, the DNA is TGTGCCAGCACCATGGGCGGGGTTAGGAACTCCTACGAGCAGTACTTC.

In its sample, this clone was seen once. The CDR3 DNA reads as TGTGCCAGCAGCTTAGGTTCAGGGGTGAACACCGGGGAGCTGTTTTTT. Its protein is CASSLGSGVNTGELFF. J is TRBJ2-2 and V is TRBV7-9; a possible D gene is TRBD1 (6 bases). Per germline, CDR1 SEHNR and CDR2 FQNEAQ (reference sequence). Trimming stripped 1 base from V and 1 base from J, with 10 bases between. This CDR3 has 16 amino acids.

Only one count was recorded for this clone. The chain is built from TRBV27 and TRBJ2-1; a possible D gene is TRBD1 (5 bases). This CDR3 comprises 12 residues. CDR1 is MNHEY, CDR2 SMNVEV, per germline (reference sequence). Deletions cut 7 bases from V and 4 bases from J, with 8 bases between. CDR3 nucleotides: TGTGCCAGCACCTCAGGGTACAATGAGCAGTTCTTC. Translating it yields CASTSGYNEQFF.